These 9 T cell receptor beta chains were sequenced from one sample in a study of CD8 T cells in Susac syndrome. Reverse transcription used about 0.45 to 1 ug RNA and random hexamers. TCRdb redid the calling of the immunoSEQ multiplex PCR reads with MiXCR, one entry per CDR3 protein. This table has hundreds of thousands of distinct CDR3 sequences, about 95% appearing once. The sequenced sample consisted of CD4+ T cells from PBMCs. The receptors here all came from a human donor with multiple sclerosis.

The V call is TRBV3-1, the J call TRBJ2-5, with unresolved D. The CDR3 has 14 amino acids. Trimming left V 0 bases short and J 4 bases short, with 9 bases between. Germline assignment: CDR1 LGHDT and CDR2 YNNKEL (reference sequence). The CDR3: CASSQDTVVETQYF. The CDR3 DNA is TGTGCCAGCAGCCAAGATACAGTGGTAGAGACCCAGTACTTC.

The rearrangement links TRBV3-1 to TRBJ1-2; the D gene is possibly TRBD1 (5 bases). V was trimmed by 1 base and J by 8 bases, leaving 14 bases between them. CDR3 size: 14 residues. Per germline, CDR1 LGHDT and CDR2 YNNKEL (reference sequence). CDR3 in amino acids: CASSQGGTADGYTF. In DNA, the CDR3 is TGTGCCAGCAGCCAAGGAGGGACGGCGGACGGCTACACCTTC.

V usage is TRBV20-1 and J usage is TRBJ1-4, with D uncertain. Germline-derived CDR1 and CDR2 are DFQATT and SNEGSKA (reference sequence). This CDR3 contains 15 residues. V was clipped by 0 bases and J by 4 bases, with 12 bases between them. CDR3 bases: TGCAGTGCTAGAGACCAGAGGACGGATAATGAAAAACTGTTTTTT. Translating it yields CSARDQRTDNEKLFF.

The rearrangement joins TRBV2 to TRBJ2-1; TRBD2 agrees at 9 bases. Per germline, CDR1 SNHLY and CDR2 FYNNEI. J was trimmed by 9 bases and V by 7 bases; bases with no gene match: 16. This CDR3 has 16 amino acids. DNA for the CDR3: TGTGCCAGCATCGGATTATTGTCGGAACTAGCGGGTGAGCAGTTCTTC. It codes for CASIGLLSELAGEQFF.

This chain connects TRBV3-1 to TRBJ1-2, with D unresolved. The CDR3 is 14 amino acids. The germline gives CDR1 LGHDT, CDR2 YNNKEL (reference sequence). V was shortened by 0 bases and J by 5 bases, with 10 bases between the two germline ends. CDR3 sequence (DNA): TGTGCCAGCAGCCAAGATCCAAGGATATATGGCTACACCTTC. Translating gives CASSQDPRIYGYTF.

The chain has TRBV29-1 and TRBJ1-2; D call uncertain. The CDR3 consists of 11 residues. CDR1 is SQVTM and CDR2 is ANQGSEA in the germline V gene. V lost 5 bases to trimming and J lost 9 bases, with 13 bases between them. The CDR3 is CSVRVQDRYTF. DNA of the CDR3: TGCAGCGTTCGGGTCCAGGATCGCTACACCTTC.

The gene calls are TRBV20-1 and TRBJ2-1; 7 bases match TRBD2. Trimming took 4 bases from V and 8 from J; bases not matched to a gene: 8. Per germline, CDR1 DFQATT and CDR2 SNEGSKA (reference sequence). There are 13 residues in the CDR3. The CDR3 coding sequence is TGCAGTGCTAACTCGGGGGGTTCGGATGAGCAGTTCTTC. Protein: CSANSGGSDEQFF.

The J gene is TRBJ1-6, the V gene TRBV20-1; TRBD1 matches 7 bases. In germline, CDR1 is DFQATT, CDR2 SNEGSKA (reference sequence). This CDR3 has 13 amino acids. The trim removed 3 bases at V and 4 bases at J, leaving 0 bases unmatched. CDR3 nucleotides: TGCAGTGCTAGGGGACAGTATAATTCACCCCTCCACTTT. Amino acid sequence: CSARGQYNSPLHF.

This clonotype has only one observation. The chain joins TRBV20-1 to TRBJ2-3; TRBD2 is a possible D gene (5 bases). The length of the CDR3 is 14 residues. V lost 3 bases and J 1 base, leaving 11 bases between the germline ends. Per germline, CDR1 DFQATT and CDR2 SNEGSKA (reference sequence). CDR3 amino acids: CSARDGGRTDTQYF. DNA of the CDR3: TGCAGTGCTAGGGACGGAGGCCGCACAGATACGCAGTATTTT.